The sequence of this T cell receptor (beta chain) was determined in a study of T cell repertoires and HLA-DP antigens. Study in general: Versus self, one alloantigen differed at one groove amino acid, the other at ten.

CDR3 size: 14 residues. The V end was cut by 0 bases, the J end by 5 bases, with 13 bases between. Per the germline V gene, CDR1 is GTSNPN and CDR2 is SVGIG (reference sequence). On this clone: The antigen is unknown.

For pre-culture CD4+ samples, the target was about 200,000 T cell genomes. Repertoires were generated with immunoSEQ multiplex PCR, while TCRdb's copy carries only in-frame clones and drops some. Of some 120,000 clones listed, about 91% are singletons. This sequence joins TRBV30 and TRBJ2-5; D unclear. The sequenced sample consisted of CD4+ T cells from PBMCs. This clonotype originated in a woman younger than 30 in good health and CMV-seronegative. Here the CDR3 DNA reads TGTGCCTGGAGTGTTCTTCGTGTGGGTGAGACCCAGTACTTC. Translation: CAWSVLRVGETQYF.